This T cell receptor (beta chain) appears in the sequencing data of a study of blood T cell repertoires in COVID-19 (dated by TCRdb to 2020 to 2022). Study-wide context: Collaborator samples came from the United States, Italy and Spain and covered acute and convalescent phases of COVID-19. The prospective study material was composed of cDNA or gDNA derived from T cells, B-cell-depleted T cells, or PBMCs. The dataset comprised deeply sampled blood TCRbeta repertoires from subjects exposed to, actively infected with, or recovered from COVID-19. The repertoires were made available in a free public database intended to serve as a resource for research on the immune response to SARS-CoV-2. Samples came from the ongoing ImmuneRACE study (first 160 participants) plus 1,254 subjects from 6 global collaborators. Sample metadata almost always included a de-identified subject ID, COVID-19 status, age in years and sex. Where available, HLA class I and class II types were obtained from metadata supplied by the sample provider rather than from assay-based typing. What the authors observed across the whole study: How much clinical and demographic metadata was included differed by source and by participant, and the metadata was provided uncurated.

In the prospective study, participants were about 18 to 95 years old, resided in around 25 geographic areas of the United States, and were enrolled through a virtual design. To assign participants to cohorts, the prospective study relied on clinical history that participants themselves reported in a screening survey and a study questionnaire. For ImmuneRACE Cohort 3, a participant was defined as recovered based on two consecutive negative NP/OP PCR tests, clearance by a healthcare professional, or resolution of symptoms. Mobile phlebotomists in the prospective study collected whole blood, serum and a nasopharyngeal or oropharyngeal swab from every participant. Over an approximately 2-month period, participants in the prospective study had the option of providing additional blood draws and questionnaires. Before DNA extraction, prospective study blood samples were shipped either frozen or at room temperature.

V loses 6 bases at its end and J loses 0 bases; junction bases beyond the gene matches: 6. CDR1 KGHSH and CDR2 LQKENI were looked up in the germline V gene. CDR3 length: 15 amino acids, cysteine to phenylalanine. Solely the CDR3 DNA is kept, with 45 bases framed from the first base. The immunoSEQ Assay, a bias-controlled multiplex PCR, was used to amplify TCRbeta CDR3 regions from genomic DNA. The study's own analysis went as follows. Within the assay, amplification of reference gene primers was used to estimate how many nucleated cells each sample contained. To quantify the absolute abundance of each unique TCRbeta CDR3 rearrangement, sequence reads were collapsed and filtered. For each sample, productive Simpson clonality was calculated as the square root of Simpson's diversity index across productive rearrangements. TCRdb took this table from immuneACCESS and kept in-frame rearrangements with V and J called. Such tables lack part of the clones; where checked against another copy, unresolved V genes explain under half of the gap, and the rest is unexplained. V, J and clone size derive from that table, while D and trimming were established from the DNA sequence. This sample comprises 150,000 to 200,000 clones, around four fifths of them detected only once. The top ten clones comprise around a sixth of the sample.

Remarks on this clone: It has no known antigen specificity. No quality values exist for individual bases; no much larger clone is one base distant.

The clonotype originates from a woman in her 50s who had recovered from COVID-19. The sequencing input was PBMCs or T cells enriched from blood (not recorded which). The chain employs TRBV18 and TRBJ2-7; TRBD1 fits 9 bases in the junction. In nucleotide form, the sequence is TGTGCCAGCTCCCAAGGACAGGGGACCTCCTACGAGCAGTACTTC. It encodes CASSQGQGTSYEQYF.